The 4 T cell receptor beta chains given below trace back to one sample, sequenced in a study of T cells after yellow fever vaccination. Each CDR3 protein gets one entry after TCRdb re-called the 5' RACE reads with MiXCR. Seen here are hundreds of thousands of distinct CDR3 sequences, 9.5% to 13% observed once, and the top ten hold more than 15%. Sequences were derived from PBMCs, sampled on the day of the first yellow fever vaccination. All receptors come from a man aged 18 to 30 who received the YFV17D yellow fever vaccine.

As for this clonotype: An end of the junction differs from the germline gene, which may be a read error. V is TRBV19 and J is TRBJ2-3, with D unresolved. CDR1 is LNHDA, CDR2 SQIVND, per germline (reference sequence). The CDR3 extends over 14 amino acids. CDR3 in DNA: TGTGCCAGTAGTCGGCGACATAGCACAGAGACGCAGTATTTT. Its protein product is CASSRRHSTETQYF. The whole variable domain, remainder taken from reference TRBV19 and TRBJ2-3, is DGGITQSPKYLFRKEGQNVTLSCEQNLNHDAMYWYRQDPGQGLRLIYYSQIVNDFQKGDIAEGYSVSREKKESFPLTVTSAQKNPTAFYLCASSRRHSTETQYFGPGTRLTVL.

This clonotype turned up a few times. CDR3 DNA: TGTGCCAGCAGTTTTCCCAGGGTCCAATACGAGCAGTACTTC. Its protein product is CASSFPRVQYEQYF. The V and J genes are TRBV12-3 or TRBV12-4 and TRBJ2-7; weak D call: TRBD1 (5 bases). The CDR3 totals 14 residues. With 3 bases removed from V and 4 bases from J, the gap between germline ends came to 13 bases.

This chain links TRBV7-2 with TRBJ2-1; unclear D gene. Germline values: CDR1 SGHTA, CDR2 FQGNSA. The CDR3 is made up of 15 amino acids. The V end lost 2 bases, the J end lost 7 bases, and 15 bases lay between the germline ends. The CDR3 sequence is CASSLQTRFVNEQFF. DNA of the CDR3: TGTGCCAGCAGCTTACAGACAAGGTTCGTGAATGAGCAGTTCTTC.

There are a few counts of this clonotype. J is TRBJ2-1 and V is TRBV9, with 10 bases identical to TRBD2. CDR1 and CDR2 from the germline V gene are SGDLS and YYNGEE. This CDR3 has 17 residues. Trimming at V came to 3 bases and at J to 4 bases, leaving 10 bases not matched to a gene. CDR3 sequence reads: CASSAYSSGGLYNEQFF. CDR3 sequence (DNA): TGTGCCAGCAGCGCCTACTCTAGCGGGGGCCTTTACAATGAGCAGTTCTTC.